Listed here are 13 T cell receptor beta chains from one sample, sequenced in a study of control samples from healthy donors and cancer patients. Method: immunoSEQ multiplex PCR; TCRdb's copy keeps in-frame clones and lacks some. The sample consists of roughly 200,000 clones, 91% of them appearing once. Sequencing used blood. Every receptor here comes from a man aged 25 to 45 in good health.

V usage is TRBV3-1 (or the pseudogene TRBV3-2) and J usage is TRBJ1-2; TRBD1 matches 9 bases. This CDR3 spans 14 amino acids. Germline CDR1 LGHDT, CDR2 YNNKEL (reference sequence). The V segment lost 6 bases and the J segment 6 bases; nucleotides outside the gene matches: 8. CDR3 sequence reads: CASSLTGTGHGYTF. The CDR3 nucleotides read TGTGCCAGCAGTCTAACCGGGACAGGGCATGGCTACACCTTC.

The chain joins TRBV5-5 to TRBJ2-3; no firm D call. CDR3 length equals 15 residues. Trimming removed 1 base from V and 3 bases from J, with 12 bases in between. Per the germline V gene, CDR1 is SGHKS and CDR2 is YYEKEE (reference sequence). CDR3 nucleotide sequence: TGTGCCAGCAGCTTGCCGATGGGCGTTACAGATACGCAGTATTTT. It is translated as CASSLPMGVTDTQYF.

As concerns this clone: Other DNA sequences in this sample translate to the same CDR3. This chain joins TRBV7-9 and TRBJ2-2; D perhaps matches TRBD2 (6 bases). There are 12 residues in the CDR3. The germline V gene encodes CDR1 SEHNR and CDR2 FQNEAQ (reference sequence). Trimming removed 9 bases from V and 6 bases from J, with 11 bases in between. Here the CDR3 reads CARDGGSGELFF. The CDR3 DNA is TGTGCCAGAGATGGGGGGTCCGGGGAGCTGTTTTTT.

This clone has ten or more counts. V and J are TRBV11-2 and TRBJ2-7; TRBD1 matches at 8 bases. Per the germline V gene, CDR1 is SGHAT and CDR2 is FQNNGV. The CDR3 totals 16 residues. V lost 3 bases and J lost 6; bases outside the gene matches: 13. As DNA, the CDR3 is TGTGCCAGCAGCTTGGCCCAGGGGGCGCAATACGGCGAGCAGTACTTC. Protein product: CASSLAQGAQYGEQYF.

The V gene is TRBV12-2, the J gene TRBJ2-7; the table gives TRBD2 as D, unverified against the DNA. TRBV12-2 is shown as a pseudogene. CDR3 length equals 14 residues. The CDR3 reads CASRLRSGGYEQYF. CDR3 nucleotides: TGTGCAAGTCGCTTAAGAAGCGGGGGCTACGAGCAGTACTTC.

This sequence joins TRBV5-1 and TRBJ2-6; 7 nucleotides line up with TRBD1. V shed 1 base, J shed 0 bases, and the junction held 4 bases outside the gene matches. The CDR3 has 17 residues. Germline values: CDR1 SGHRS, CDR2 YFSETQ. The CDR3 bases are TGCGCCAGCAGCTTGCTGACAGGGAGCTCTGGGGCCAACGTCCTGACTTTC. Translated, it gives CASSLLTGSSGANVLTF.

The chain employs TRBV6-5 and TRBJ2-2; TRBD1 or TRBD2 may be the D gene (5 bases each). Germline CDR1 is MNHEY and CDR2 is SVGAGI. The CDR3 consists of 15 residues. The V end was cut by 5 bases, the J end by 0 bases, with 10 bases between. The CDR3 DNA reads TGTGCCAGCAGTAGGGACCGAACGAACACCGGGGAGCTGTTTTTT. Its protein product is CASSRDRTNTGELFF.

The CDR3 spells CASSIGGGPSQTQYF. CDR3 in DNA: TGTGCCAGTAGTATTGGAGGGGGGCCCTCCCAGACCCAGTACTTC. The genes are TRBV19 and TRBJ2-5; D is tentatively TRBD1 or TRBD2 (6 bases each). CDR1 is LNHDA and CDR2 is SQIVND in the germline V gene (reference sequence). The CDR3 totals 15 residues. The germline V and J ends were trimmed by 3 bases and 6 bases, with 17 bases remaining between them.

This clone was detected only once. The CDR3 nucleotides are TGCAGCGTCGGTCCCGGGGACAGGGCTCCCAGCTACACCTTC. This encodes CSVGPGDRAPSYTF. The V call is TRBV29-1, the J call TRBJ1-2; 9 positions match TRBD1. Unmatched junction bases numbered 14, after V lost 6 bases and J lost 9 bases. The CDR3 is 14 amino acids. In germline, CDR1 is SQVTM, CDR2 ANQGSEA. The full variable domain, its missing parts supplied by reference TRBV29-1 and TRBJ1-2, is SAVISQKPSRDICQRGTSLTIQCQVDSQVTMMFWYRQQPGQSLTLIATANQGSEATYESGFVIDKFPISRPNLTFSTLTVSNMSPEDSSIYLCSVGPGDRAPSYTFGSGTRLTVV.

The rearrangement uses TRBV2 and TRBJ2-1, with a weak D call TRBD2 (5 bases). Per the germline V gene, CDR1 is SNHLY and CDR2 is FYNNEI. This CDR3 spans 13 amino acids. Trimming cost V 5 bases and J 5 bases, with 10 bases left between them. CDR3 DNA: TGTGCCAGCAGTTCGGAGCGGAACAATGAGCAGTTCTTC. Protein sequence: CASSSERNNEQFF.

This clone was picked up one time. The germline gene is not matched at one end of the junction; a read error may be the cause. This chain connects TRBV24-1 to TRBJ1-2; TRBD1 matches at 9 bases. The CDR3 loop spans 14 amino acids. Per the germline V gene, CDR1 is KGHDR and CDR2 is SFDVKD. In DNA form, the CDR3 reads TGTGCCACCAGTGATGGGGGGGACAGGGCACGATATGCCTTC. It translates to CATSDGGDRARYAF.

The chain links TRBV5-1 to TRBJ2-3; 10 bases are shared with TRBD2. The CDR3 runs to 14 residues. The ends lost 1 base at V and 6 bases at J; junction bases unmatched: 2. Germline lookup yields CDR1 SGHRS and CDR2 YFSETQ. DNA of the CDR3: TGCGCCAGCAGCTTGCTTAGCGGGGGGGATACGCAGTATTTT. Its translation is CASSLLSGGDTQYF.

This chain links TRBV27 with TRBJ1-6, with D maybe TRBD1 (5 bases). Trimming stripped 2 bases from V and 10 bases from J, with 12 bases between. This CDR3 spans 14 amino acids. Germline V lookup: CDR1 MNHEY, CDR2 SMNVEV (reference sequence). CDR3 loop: CASSLGGKGSPLHF. The DNA for the CDR3 is TGTGCCAGCAGTTTAGGGGGGAAAGGGTCACCCCTCCACTTT.